These 5 T cell receptor beta chains share one sample of origin, sequenced in a study of T cell changes during pregnancy in multiple sclerosis. Data came from immunoSEQ multiplex PCR; TCRdb stores just in-frame clones and leaves some out. This table holds 30,000 or so clones, approximately 90% found once. The source was CD8+ T cells from peripheral blood mononuclear cells, collected before pregnancy. The receptors shown here come from a female donor with multiple sclerosis, enrolled in a pregnancy study.

The V gene is TRBV7-9, the J gene TRBJ2-3; D is possibly TRBD2 (6 bases). CDR1 SEHNR and CDR2 FQNEAQ come from the germline V gene (reference sequence). Trimming stripped 5 bases from V and 4 bases from J, with 13 bases between. The CDR3 loop spans 14 amino acids. CDR3 DNA sequence: TGTGCCAGCAGCCCGTCACTAGCCCCAGATACGCAGTATTTT. It encodes CASSPSLAPDTQYF.

Points on this clone: Other DNA sequences in the same sample also yield this CDR3. V and J are TRBV27 and TRBJ1-5; 8 nucleotides align to TRBD1. Germline trimming cut 6 bases from V and 4 bases from J; bases unmatched to any gene: 2. CDR1 is MNHEY, CDR2 SMNVEV, per germline (reference sequence). The CDR3 loop spans 13 amino acids. The CDR3 reads CASSWDRNQPQHF. The CDR3 region has the DNA TGTGCCAGCAGCTGGGACAGGAATCAGCCCCAGCATTTT.

The chain combines TRBV5-4 with TRBJ1-3, with TRBD1 matching over 8 bases. The V and J ends lost 4 bases and 4 bases, in that order; junction bases with no gene match: 7. Germline CDR1 reads SGHNT; CDR2 reads YYREEE (reference sequence). This CDR3 region has 15 residues. CDR3 DNA: TGTGCCAGCAGCCTAGACAGGGGTGCAGGAAACACCATATATTTT. Translated, it gives CASSLDRGAGNTIYF.

The chain combines TRBV28 with TRBJ2-7, with 14 bases fitting TRBD2. Germline-derived CDR1 and CDR2 are MDHEN and SYDVKM. The ends lost 5 bases at V and 2 bases at J; junction bases unmatched: 14. This CDR3 is built from 19 residues. The CDR3 region has the DNA TGTGCCAGCAGTCCTCAGATGAGCCGGGGACTAGCGGGAGCCTACGAGCAGTACTTC. It is translated as CASSPQMSRGLAGAYEQYF.

This chain links TRBV2 with TRBJ2-1; 7 bases agree with TRBD1. This CDR3 has 14 amino acids. J was trimmed by 5 bases and V by 5 bases; bases with no gene match: 6. Germline loops: CDR1 SNHLY, CDR2 FYNNEI. The CDR3 DNA follows: TGTGCCAGCAGTCCCACGGACAGGCACAATGAGCAGTTCTTC. It yields the protein CASSPTDRHNEQFF.